The next 20 T cell receptor beta chains were all read from a single sample in a study of beta chain features in type 1 diabetes. Expressed TCRB transcripts were sequenced, since all the RNA that had been isolated was reverse transcribed. TCRdb's copy holds only in-frame clones and misses some; the assay was immunoSEQ multiplex PCR. This table holds fewer than 900,000 clones, 17% found once. The sequencing input was naive CD4+ T cells from blood. These receptors were obtained from a young woman in good health.

V is TRBV4-2 and J is TRBJ2-2; TRBD1 matches 8 bases. Losses at the gene ends were 4 bases for V and 3 bases for J; bases not matched to a gene: 7. The CDR3 totals 16 residues. Germline CDR1 reads LGHNA; CDR2 reads YNFKEQ. The CDR3 reads CASSRTGYGYTGELFF. In DNA, the CDR3 is TGTGCCAGCAGCCGGACAGGGTATGGGTACACCGGGGAGCTGTTTTTT.

The chain joins TRBV2 to TRBJ2-1, with TRBD2 identical over 15 bases. The V segment lost 10 bases and the J segment 7 bases; nucleotides outside the gene matches: 5. The CDR3 sequence is 14 residues long. Germline-derived CDR1 and CDR2 are SNHLY and FYNNEI. This CDR3 reads CATSGLAGGNEQFF. CDR3 sequence (DNA): TGTGCCACCTCGGGACTAGCGGGAGGAAATGAGCAGTTCTTC.

The chain joins TRBV9 to TRBJ2-3, with D possibly matching TRBD1 (6 bases). Germline CDR1 SGDLS, CDR2 YYNGEE. V shed 3 bases and J shed 6 bases, with 14 bases lying between them. The CDR3 length is 14 residues. CDR3: CASSATGSGDTQYF. CDR3 coding DNA: TGTGCCAGCAGCGCCACAGGGTCCGGGGATACGCAGTATTTT. The variable domain in full, with the rest retrieved from reference TRBV9 and TRBJ2-3, is DSGVTQTPKHLITATGQRVTLRCSPRSGDLSVYWYQQSLDQGLQFLIQYYNGEERAKGNILERFSAQQFPDLHSELNLSSLELGDSALYFCASSATGSGDTQYFGPGTRLTVL.

In this sample, this clone turned up once. The V and J genes are TRBV13 and TRBJ2-3; a weak D match, TRBD2 (5 bases). The CDR3 runs 15 residues. Germline V gene data show CDR1 as PRHDT and CDR2 as FYEKMQ (reference sequence). Trimming removed 0 bases from V and 3 bases from J, with 10 bases in between. CDR3 DNA: TGTGCCAGCAGCTTAGGTAGAGGACTGACAGATACGCAGTATTTT. Protein sequence: CASSLGRGLTDTQYF.

The J gene is TRBJ1-1, the V gene TRBV10-3; D gene unclear. CDR1 is ENHRY and CDR2 is SYGVKD in the germline V gene. V was trimmed by 3 bases and J by 2 bases, leaving 10 bases between them. This CDR3 comprises 14 residues. CDR3 bases: TGTGCCATCAGTGACAGAGTACTTAACACTGAAGCTTTCTTT. It specifies CAISDRVLNTEAFF.

With regard to this clone: A junction end diverges from the germline sequence, so it may reflect a read error. The J gene is TRBJ1-1, the V gene TRBV7-9; possible D gene TRBD1, 6 bases. Germline V CDR1 and CDR2: SEHNR, FQNEAQ (reference sequence). This CDR3 spans 15 amino acids. The CDR3 region has the DNA TGTGCCAGCACCTTATACGGGGGGGCGAACACTGAAGCTTTCTTT. It translates to CASTLYGGANTEAFF.

This clone was seen a handful of times. Other DNA sequences in this sample translate to the same CDR3. The chain links TRBV28 to TRBJ1-1, with D uncertain. V lost 6 bases, J lost 2 bases, and 4 bases lay in between. This CDR3 spans 11 amino acids. Germline values: CDR1 MDHEN, CDR2 SYDVKM. CDR3 amino acids: CASRLNTEAFF. In nucleotides, the CDR3 is TGTGCCAGCAGGTTAAACACTGAAGCTTTCTTT.

This clone was counted a single time. The J gene is TRBJ2-7, the V gene TRBV19; possibly TRBD1 for D (6 bases). V was pared by 4 bases and J by 6 bases, with 13 bases between. This CDR3 spans 13 amino acids. Germline CDR1 and CDR2: LNHDA and SQIVND (reference sequence). The DNA of the CDR3 is TGTGCCAGTAGTACCACCCCAGGGGTCGAGCAGTACTTC. Protein sequence: CASSTTPGVEQYF.

The V gene is TRBV27, the J gene TRBJ1-3, with unresolved D. Germline CDR1 is MNHEY and CDR2 is SMNVEV (reference sequence). This CDR3 spans 12 amino acids. Trimming shortened V by 5 bases and J by 8 bases, and 10 bases separated the two germline ends. The CDR3 nucleotides are TGTGCCAGCAGTCCTCCCCCGGACACCATATATTTT. Its translation: CASSPPPDTIYF.

V is TRBV29-1 and J is TRBJ2-7, with D uncertain. CDR1 SQVTM and CDR2 ANQGSEA come from the germline V gene. This CDR3 comprises 14 residues. The V and J ends lost 5 bases and 2 bases respectively, with 16 bases between them. This CDR3 is CSVILNAATYEQYF. As DNA, the CDR3 is TGCAGCGTTATCCTCAACGCCGCGACCTACGAGCAGTACTTC.

The V gene is TRBV5-6, the J gene TRBJ2-5, with TRBD1 identical over 8 bases. The tail of the sequence fits TRBJ2-7 better, so the J call may be wrong. CDR3 length: 14 amino acids. From germline, CDR1 is SGHDT and CDR2 YYEEEE. In DNA form, the CDR3 reads TGTGCCAGCAGCTCGTTCACAGGGGGCTACGAGCAGTACTTC. It is translated as CASSSFTGGYEQYF.

This clone was seen only a few times. The chain is built from TRBV6-5 and TRBJ1-1; the match to TRBD1 covers 7 bases. The CDR3 sequence is 13 residues long. V dropped 7 bases and J dropped 5; count of bases not matched to a gene: 7. Germline V gene lookup returns CDR1 MNHEY and CDR2 SVGAGI. CDR3 in amino acids: CASTTGDGTEAFF. CDR3 nucleotides: TGTGCCAGCACTACAGGGGATGGTACTGAAGCTTTCTTT.

V usage is TRBV29-1 and J usage is TRBJ1-1; the D is unclear. The CDR3 totals 11 residues. Trimming took off 4 bases at V and 10 bases at J, with 13 bases between the two ends. The germline CDR1 and CDR2 sequences are SQVTM and ANQGSEA. CDR3 bases: TGCAGCGTTGCCTTAAATAGTGGAGCTTTCTTT. Translated: CSVALNSGAFF.

Only a few counts were recorded for this clone. The V call is TRBV7-2, the J call TRBJ2-3, with D tentatively TRBD1 or TRBD2 (5 bases each). The CDR3 covers 16 residues. In germline, CDR1 is SGHTA, CDR2 FQGNSA. V lost 3 bases to trimming and J lost 3 bases, with 16 bases between them. CDR3 amino acids: CASSFNRDPRTDTQYF. Here the CDR3 DNA reads TGTGCCAGCAGCTTCAACCGGGACCCGAGGACAGATACGCAGTATTTT.

This clone appeared a few times. The chain recombines TRBV7-9 with TRBJ2-7; the match to TRBD2 covers 11 bases. V was clipped by 4 bases and J by 5 bases; unmatched bases: 7. This CDR3 contains 15 residues. Per the germline V gene, CDR1 is SEHNR and CDR2 is FQNEAQ (reference sequence). The CDR3 spells CASSSSSGRVHEQYF. The CDR3, as DNA: TGTGCCAGCAGCTCCAGTAGCGGGAGGGTCCACGAGCAGTACTTC.

This clone occurred a few times. DNA for the CDR3: TGCGCCAGCAGCCACCAGTTGAGGGGGCGAGAGACCCAGTACTTC. Protein product: CASSHQLRGRETQYF. This sequence joins TRBV4-3 and TRBJ2-5, with 7 bases matching TRBD1. The junction had 8 bases not matched to a gene; V was cut back by 3 bases and J by 4 bases. CDR1 and CDR2 from the germline V gene are LGHNA and YSLEER. This CDR3 has 15 amino acids.

The rearrangement links TRBV7-2 to TRBJ2-7; 12 positions match TRBD2. The CDR3 runs to 15 residues. CDR1 is SGHTA, CDR2 FQGNSA, per germline. Trimming removed 4 bases from V and 3 bases from J; junction bases left unmatched: 4. The DNA for the CDR3 is TGTGCCAGCAGCTGGACTAGCGGGGTGAACTACGAGCAGTACTTC. It encodes CASSWTSGVNYEQYF.

With respect to this clone: The junction and the germline gene differ at one end; a read error may be behind it. The chain combines TRBV7-7 with TRBJ2-5; weak D call: TRBD1 (6 bases). CDR3 length: 12 residues. Germline assignment: CDR1 SSHAT and CDR2 FNYEAQ (reference sequence). As DNA, the CDR3 is TGTGCTAGCAGCCAAGGGGGTGAGACCCAGTACTTC. This codes for CASSQGGETQYF.

In its sample, this clone was seen a few times. CDR3 sequence reads: CASSEWTGQETQYF. The CDR3, as DNA: TGTGCCAGCAGTGAGTGGACAGGGCAAGAGACCCAGTACTTC. This chain connects TRBV25-1 to TRBJ2-5, with 8 bases aligning to TRBD1. Germline lookup yields CDR1 MGHDK and CDR2 SYGVNS. The V gene end was trimmed by 3 bases and the J gene end by 2 bases; junction bases not matched to a gene: 2. The CDR3 consists of 14 residues.

The genes are TRBV6-6 and TRBJ1-2, with D perhaps TRBD1 (6 bases). CDR1 is MNHNY, CDR2 SVGAGI, per germline (reference sequence). The CDR3 runs to 12 residues. V shed 6 bases and J shed 10 bases, with 15 bases lying between them. CDR3 coding DNA: TGTGCCAGCAGCCGGACGACAGGCCACTACACCTTC. Its protein is CASSRTTGHYTF.